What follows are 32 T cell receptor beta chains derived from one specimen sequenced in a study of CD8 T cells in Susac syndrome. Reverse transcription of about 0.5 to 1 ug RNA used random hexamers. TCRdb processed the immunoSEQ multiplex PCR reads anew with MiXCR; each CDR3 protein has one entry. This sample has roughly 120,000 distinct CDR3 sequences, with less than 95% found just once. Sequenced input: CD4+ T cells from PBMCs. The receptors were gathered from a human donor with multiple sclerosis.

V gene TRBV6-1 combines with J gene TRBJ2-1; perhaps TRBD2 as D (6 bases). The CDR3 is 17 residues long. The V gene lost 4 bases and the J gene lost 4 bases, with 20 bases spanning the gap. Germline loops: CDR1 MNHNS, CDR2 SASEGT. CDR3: CASSGAGGNSFYNEQFF. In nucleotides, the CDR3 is TGTGCCAGCAGTGGAGCGGGCGGGAATAGTTTTTACAATGAGCAGTTCTTC.

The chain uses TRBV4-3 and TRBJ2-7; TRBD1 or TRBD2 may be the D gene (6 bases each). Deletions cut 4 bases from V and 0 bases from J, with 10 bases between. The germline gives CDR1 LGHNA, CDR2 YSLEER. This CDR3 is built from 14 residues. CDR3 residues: CASSRGASSYEQYF. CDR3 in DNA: TGCGCCAGCAGCCGGGGGGCGAGCTCCTACGAGCAGTACTTC.

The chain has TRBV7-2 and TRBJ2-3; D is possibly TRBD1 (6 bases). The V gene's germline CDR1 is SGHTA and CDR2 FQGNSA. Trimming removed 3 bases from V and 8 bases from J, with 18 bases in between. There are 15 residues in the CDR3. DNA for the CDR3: TGTGCCAGCAGCTTGGACAGATTCACAAGGGGTACGCAGTATTTT. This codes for CASSLDRFTRGTQYF. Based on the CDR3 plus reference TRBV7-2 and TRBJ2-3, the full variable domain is GAGVSQSPSNKVTEKGKDVELRCDPISGHTALYWYRQSLGQGLEFLIYFQGNSAPDKSGLPSDRFSAERTGGSVSTLTIQRTQQEDSAVYLCASSLDRFTRGTQYFGPGTRLTVL.

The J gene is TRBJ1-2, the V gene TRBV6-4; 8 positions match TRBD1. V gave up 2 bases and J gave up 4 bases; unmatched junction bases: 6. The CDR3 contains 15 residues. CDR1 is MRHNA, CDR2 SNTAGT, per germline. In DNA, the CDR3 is TGTGCCAGCAGTGACCGAGGGGGGACAGGCTATGGCTACACCTTC. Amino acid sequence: CASSDRGGTGYGYTF.

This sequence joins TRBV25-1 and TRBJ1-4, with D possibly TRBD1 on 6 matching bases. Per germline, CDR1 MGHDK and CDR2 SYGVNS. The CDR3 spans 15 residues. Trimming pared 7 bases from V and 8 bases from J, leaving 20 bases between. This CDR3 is CASKTGGGAGEKLFF. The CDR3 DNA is TGTGCCAGCAAAACCGGCGGGGGGGCAGGGGAAAAACTGTTTTTT.

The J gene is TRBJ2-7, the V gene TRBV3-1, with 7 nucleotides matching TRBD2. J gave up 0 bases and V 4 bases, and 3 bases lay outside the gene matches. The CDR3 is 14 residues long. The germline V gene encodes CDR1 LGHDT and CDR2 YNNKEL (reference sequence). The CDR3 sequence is CASSPSGFSYEQYF. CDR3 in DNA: TGTGCCAGCAGCCCTAGCGGCTTCTCCTACGAGCAGTACTTC.

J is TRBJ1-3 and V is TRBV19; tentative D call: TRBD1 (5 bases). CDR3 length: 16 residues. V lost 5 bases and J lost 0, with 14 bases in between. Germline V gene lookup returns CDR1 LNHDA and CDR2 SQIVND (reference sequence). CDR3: CASSSSGTGSGNTIYF. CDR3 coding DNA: TGTGCCAGTAGTTCTTCCGGGACTGGCTCTGGAAACACCATATATTTT.

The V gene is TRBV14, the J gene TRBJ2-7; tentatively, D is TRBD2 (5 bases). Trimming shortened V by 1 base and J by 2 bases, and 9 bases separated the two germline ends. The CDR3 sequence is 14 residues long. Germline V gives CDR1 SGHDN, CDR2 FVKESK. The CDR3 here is CASSQVGLPYEQYF. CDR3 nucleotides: TGTGCCAGCAGCCAAGTCGGACTTCCCTACGAGCAGTACTTC. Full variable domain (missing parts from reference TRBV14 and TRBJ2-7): EAGVTQFPSHSVIEKGQTVTLRCDPISGHDNLYWYRRVMGKEIKFLLHFVKESKQDESGMPNNRFLAERTGGTYSTLKVQPAELEDSGVYFCASSQVGLPYEQYFGPGTRLTVT.

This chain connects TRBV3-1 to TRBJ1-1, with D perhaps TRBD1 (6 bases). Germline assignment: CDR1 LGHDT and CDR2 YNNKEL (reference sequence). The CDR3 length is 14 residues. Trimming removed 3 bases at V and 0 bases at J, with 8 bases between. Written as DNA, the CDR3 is TGTGCCAGCAGCCATGGGACATTGAACACTGAAGCTTTCTTT. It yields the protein CASSHGTLNTEAFF.

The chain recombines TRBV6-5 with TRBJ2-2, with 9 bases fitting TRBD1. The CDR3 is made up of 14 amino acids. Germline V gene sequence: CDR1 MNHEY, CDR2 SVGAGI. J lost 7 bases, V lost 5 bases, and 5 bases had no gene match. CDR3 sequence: CASSIRDRVGELFF. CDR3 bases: TGTGCCAGCAGTATCCGGGACAGGGTCGGGGAGCTGTTTTTT.

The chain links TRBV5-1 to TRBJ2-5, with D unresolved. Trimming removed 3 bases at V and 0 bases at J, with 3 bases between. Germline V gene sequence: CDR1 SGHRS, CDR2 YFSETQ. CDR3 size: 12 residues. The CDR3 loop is CASSYDQETQYF. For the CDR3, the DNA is TGCGCCAGCAGCTACGACCAAGAGACCCAGTACTTC.

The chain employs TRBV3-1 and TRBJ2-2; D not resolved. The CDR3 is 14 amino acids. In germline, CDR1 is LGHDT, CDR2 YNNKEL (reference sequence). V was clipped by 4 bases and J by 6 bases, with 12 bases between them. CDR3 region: CASSPVRVSGELFF. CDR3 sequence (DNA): TGTGCCAGCAGCCCAGTTCGAGTATCCGGGGAGCTGTTTTTT.

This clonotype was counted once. The CDR3 DNA follows: TGTGCCAGCAGCCAAGGACAGGGGGAGTTCCCTGCAGATACGCAGTATTTT. Protein sequence: CASSQGQGEFPADTQYF. The J gene is TRBJ2-3, the V gene TRBV4-2; 9 nucleotides match TRBD1. CDR3 length equals 17 residues. Germline V gene data show CDR1 as LGHNA and CDR2 as YNFKEQ. V lost 1 base and J lost 4; bases outside the gene matches: 9.

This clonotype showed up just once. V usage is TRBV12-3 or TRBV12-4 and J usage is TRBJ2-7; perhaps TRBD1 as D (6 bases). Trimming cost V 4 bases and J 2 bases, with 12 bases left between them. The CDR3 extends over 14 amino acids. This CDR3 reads CASSSRDKTYEQYF. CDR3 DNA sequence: TGTGCCAGCAGTTCCCGGGACAAGACCTACGAGCAGTACTTC.

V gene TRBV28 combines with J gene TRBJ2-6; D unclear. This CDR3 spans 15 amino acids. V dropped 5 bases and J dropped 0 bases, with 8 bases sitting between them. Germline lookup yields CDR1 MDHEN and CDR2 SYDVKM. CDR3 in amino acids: CASSKDSSGANVLTF. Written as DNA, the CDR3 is TGTGCCAGCAGTAAAGACTCCTCTGGGGCCAACGTCCTGACTTTC.

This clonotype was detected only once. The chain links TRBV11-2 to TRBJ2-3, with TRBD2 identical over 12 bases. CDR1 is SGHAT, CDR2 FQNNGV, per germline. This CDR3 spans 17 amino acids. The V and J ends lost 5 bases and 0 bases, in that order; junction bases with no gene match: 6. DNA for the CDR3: TGTGCCAGCAGCCGACTCGGGACTAGCGGGAGCACAGATACGCAGTATTTT. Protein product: CASSRLGTSGSTDTQYF.

Here the CDR3 reads CSAKGKGYGYTF. In DNA form, the CDR3 reads TGCAGTGCAAAGGGAAAGGGCTATGGCTACACCTTC. The chain couples TRBV20-1 to TRBJ1-2; unclear D gene. Trimming pared 6 bases from V and 4 bases from J, leaving 12 bases between. CDR1 is DFQATT and CDR2 is SNEGSKA in the germline V gene (reference sequence). The CDR3 is 12 residues long.

CDR3 sequence reads: CASTSSAGLDNEQFF. CDR3 bases: TGTGCCAGCACCTCCAGCGCGGGCCTTGACAATGAGCAGTTCTTC. V usage is TRBV6-6 and J usage is TRBJ2-1, with a weak D call TRBD2 (5 bases). This CDR3 region has 15 residues. In germline, CDR1 is MNHNY, CDR2 SVGAGI (reference sequence). V lost 7 bases to trimming and J lost 5 bases, with 18 bases between them.

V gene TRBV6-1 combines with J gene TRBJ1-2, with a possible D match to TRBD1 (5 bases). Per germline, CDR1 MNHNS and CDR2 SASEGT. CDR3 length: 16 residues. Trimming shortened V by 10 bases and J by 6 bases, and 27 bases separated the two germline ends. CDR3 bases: TGTGCCACCGATGGGATGGGGCAGGTTATCGGGGATGGCTACACCTTC. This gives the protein CATDGMGQVIGDGYTF.

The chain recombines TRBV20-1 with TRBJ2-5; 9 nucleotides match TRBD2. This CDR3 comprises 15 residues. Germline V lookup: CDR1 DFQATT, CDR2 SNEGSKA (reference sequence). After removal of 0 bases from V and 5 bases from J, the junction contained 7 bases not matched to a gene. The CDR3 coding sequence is TGCAGTGCTAGAGACCAGCGGGAGGCCGGGGAGACCCAGTACTTC. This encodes CSARDQREAGETQYF.

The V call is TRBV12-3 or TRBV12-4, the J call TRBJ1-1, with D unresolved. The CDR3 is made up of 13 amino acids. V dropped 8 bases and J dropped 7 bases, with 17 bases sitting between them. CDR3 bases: TGTGCCAGCGGCCTCCTTGGGCTGGGTGAAGCTTTCTTT. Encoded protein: CASGLLGLGEAFF.

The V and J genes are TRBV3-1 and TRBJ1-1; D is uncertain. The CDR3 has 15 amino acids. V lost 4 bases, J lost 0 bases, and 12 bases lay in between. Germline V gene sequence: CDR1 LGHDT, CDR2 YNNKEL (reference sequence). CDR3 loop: CASSPPGPLNTEAFF. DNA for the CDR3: TGTGCCAGCAGCCCACCCGGACCACTGAACACTGAAGCTTTCTTT.

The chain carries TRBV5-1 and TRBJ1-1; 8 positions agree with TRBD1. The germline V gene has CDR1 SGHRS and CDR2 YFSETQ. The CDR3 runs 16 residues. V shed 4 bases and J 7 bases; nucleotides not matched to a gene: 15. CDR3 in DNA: TGCGCCAGCAGCCCCCACACCGGGACAGGAAGAGTTGAAGCTTTCTTT. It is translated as CASSPHTGTGRVEAFF. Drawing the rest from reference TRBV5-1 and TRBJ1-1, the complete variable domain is KAGVTQTPRYLIKTRGQQVTLSCSPISGHRSVSWYQQTPGQGLQFLFEYFSETQRNKGNFPGRFSGRQFSNSRSEMNVSTLELGDSALYLCASSPHTGTGRVEAFFGQGTRLTVV.

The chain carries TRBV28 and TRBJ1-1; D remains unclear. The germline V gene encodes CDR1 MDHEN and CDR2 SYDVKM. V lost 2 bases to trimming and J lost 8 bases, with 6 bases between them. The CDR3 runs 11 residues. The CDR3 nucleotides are TGTGCCAGCAGTTTAGTAGGGGAAGCTTTCTTT. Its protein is CASSLVGEAFF. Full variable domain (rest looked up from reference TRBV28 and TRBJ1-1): DVKVTQSSRYLVKRTGEKVFLECVQDMDHENMFWYRQDPGLGLRLIYFSYDVKMKEKGDIPEGYSVSREKKERFSLILESASTNQTSMYLCASSLVGEAFFGQGTRLTVV.

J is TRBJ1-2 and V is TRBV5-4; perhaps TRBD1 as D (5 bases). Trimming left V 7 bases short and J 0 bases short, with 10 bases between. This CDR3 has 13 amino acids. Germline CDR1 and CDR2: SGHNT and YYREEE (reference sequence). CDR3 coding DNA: TGTGCCAGCGGGACCGCAACTAACTATGGCTACACCTTC. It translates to CASGTATNYGYTF.

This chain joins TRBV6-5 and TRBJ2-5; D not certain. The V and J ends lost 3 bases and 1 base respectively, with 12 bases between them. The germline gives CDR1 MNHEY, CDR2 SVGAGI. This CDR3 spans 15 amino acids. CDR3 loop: CASSYGRHLQETQYF. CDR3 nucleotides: TGTGCCAGCAGTTATGGACGGCATCTCCAAGAGACCCAGTACTTC.

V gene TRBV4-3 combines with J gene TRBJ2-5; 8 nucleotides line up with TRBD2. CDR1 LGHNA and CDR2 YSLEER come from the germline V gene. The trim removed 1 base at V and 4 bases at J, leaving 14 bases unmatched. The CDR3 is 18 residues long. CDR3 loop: CASSQVFLSGGTRETQYF. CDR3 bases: TGCGCCAGCAGCCAAGTTTTTTTATCGGGGGGGACCAGAGAGACCCAGTACTTC.

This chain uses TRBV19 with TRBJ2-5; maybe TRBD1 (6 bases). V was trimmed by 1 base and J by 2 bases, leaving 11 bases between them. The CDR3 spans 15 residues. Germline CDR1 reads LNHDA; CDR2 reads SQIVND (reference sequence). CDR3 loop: CASSIAEGTQETQYF. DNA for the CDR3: TGTGCCAGTAGTATAGCGGAAGGGACACAAGAGACCCAGTACTTC.

In DNA, the CDR3 is TGCAGCGTTGAGGCGGTTCCCTATGGCTACACCTTC. Protein product: CSVEAVPYGYTF. The chain links TRBV29-1 to TRBJ1-2; D is unresolved. The ends were cut back, 3 bases at V and 4 bases at J, with 9 bases in the middle. The CDR3 spans 12 residues. Germline assignment: CDR1 SQVTM and CDR2 ANQGSEA. The variable domain in full, with the rest retrieved from reference TRBV29-1 and TRBJ1-2, is SAVISQKPSRDICQRGTSLTIQCQVDSQVTMMFWYRQQPGQSLTLIATANQGSEATYESGFVIDKFPISRPNLTFSTLTVSNMSPEDSSIYLCSVEAVPYGYTFGSGTRLTVV.

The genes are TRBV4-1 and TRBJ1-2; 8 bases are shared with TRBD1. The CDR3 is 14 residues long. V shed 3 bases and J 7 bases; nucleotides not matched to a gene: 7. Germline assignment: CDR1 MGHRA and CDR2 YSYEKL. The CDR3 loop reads CASSQVQGVSGYTF. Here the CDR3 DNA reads TGCGCCAGCAGCCAGGTACAGGGGGTGAGTGGCTACACCTTC.

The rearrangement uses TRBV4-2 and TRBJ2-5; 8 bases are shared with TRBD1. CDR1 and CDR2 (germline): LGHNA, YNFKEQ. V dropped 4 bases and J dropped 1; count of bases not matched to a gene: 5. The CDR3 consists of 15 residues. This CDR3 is CASSRVQGVQETQYF. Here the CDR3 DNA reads TGTGCCAGCAGCCGTGTACAGGGGGTCCAAGAGACCCAGTACTTC.

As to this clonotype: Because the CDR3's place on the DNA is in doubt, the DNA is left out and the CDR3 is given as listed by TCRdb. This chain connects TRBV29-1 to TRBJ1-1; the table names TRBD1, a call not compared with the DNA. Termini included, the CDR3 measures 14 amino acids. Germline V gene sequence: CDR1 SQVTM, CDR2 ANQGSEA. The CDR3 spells CSVGPGRSNTEAFF.